The TCR beta chain described here comes from a study of beta chain features in type 1 diabetes. Study-level information: Regarding age, gender and cell yields, patients proved similar to healthy donors. Sorted cells numbering 107,917,701 were examined across all samples.

A few counts support this clone. No antigen is known for it. CDR3 length: 14 residues. V was shortened by 3 bases and J by 5 bases, with 13 bases between the two germline ends. Germline V gene data show CDR1 as MDHEN and CDR2 as SYDVKM. Study outcomes and limitations: Significant though moderate, a shortening of TCRB CDR3s appeared in all four CD4+ subsets of Type 1 diabetes patients.

Expressed TCRB transcripts were sequenced because the entire RNA isolate underwent reverse transcription. Clones were sequenced by immunoSEQ multiplex PCR, and TCRdb holds only the in-frame ones, with some missing. The sample contains about 710,000 clones, over 12% of which appear only once. Sequences were obtained from naive CD4+ T cells from blood. The TCR comes from a young man with type 1 diabetes. This chain joins TRBV28 and TRBJ2-5, with D perhaps TRBD2 (5 bases). CDR3 nucleotides: TGTGCCAGCAGTTTTACGGCTAGCCTGGAGACCCAGTACTTC. Its protein is CASSFTASLETQYF.